The 32 T cell receptor beta chains below all came from one sample that was sequenced in a study of identical twins. Each CDR3 protein is one row after TCRdb ran MiXCR on the 5' RACE reads. Here the sample spans roughly 710,000 distinct CDR3 sequences, around 6% being singletons. Source material: naive T cells sorted from blood. These receptors all stem from a man between 18 and 29 years old in good health.

Ten or more counts support this clonotype. The rearrangement links TRBV20-1 to TRBJ2-7, with D possibly being TRBD1 (5 bases). V was shortened by 1 base and J by 1 base, with 14 bases between the two germline ends. The CDR3 runs 15 residues. Germline assignment: CDR1 DFQATT and CDR2 SNEGSKA (reference sequence). CDR3 protein: CSARAPQGLSYEQYF. CDR3 DNA: TGCAGTGCTAGAGCACCGCAGGGATTATCCTACGAGCAGTACTTC.

This sequence joins TRBV10-2 and TRBJ2-1, with a possible D match to TRBD1 (5 bases). This CDR3 spans 14 amino acids. Germline-derived CDR1 and CDR2 are WSHSY and SAAADI. Trimming shortened V by 6 bases and J by 5 bases, and 14 bases separated the two germline ends. The CDR3 is CASRGAIGDNEQFF. CDR3 sequence (DNA): TGCGCCAGCAGAGGGGCCATAGGGGACAATGAGCAGTTCTTC.

This clonotype was seen ten or more times. This rearrangement joins TRBV12-3 or TRBV12-4 to TRBJ2-3; the D gene is possibly TRBD2 (5 bases). The ends were cut back, 6 bases at V and 2 bases at J, with 9 bases in the middle. The CDR3 is 13 residues long. The CDR3: CASSRRDTDTQYF. Written as DNA, the CDR3 is TGTGCCAGCAGCCGTCGGGACACAGATACGCAGTATTTT.

This clonotype was counted many times. The rearrangement uses TRBV12-3 or TRBV12-4 and TRBJ1-1; perhaps TRBD1 as D (5 bases). This CDR3 has 15 amino acids. Trimming left V 1 base short and J 4 bases short, with 13 bases between. CDR3 region: CASSLEAGAGTEAFF. In nucleotides, the CDR3 is TGTGCCAGCAGTTTAGAGGCCGGGGCCGGCACTGAAGCTTTCTTT.

This clonotype was recorded at least ten times. V is TRBV12-5 and J is TRBJ2-2; 9 bases agree with TRBD2. V was pared by 0 bases and J by 6 bases, with 5 bases of the junction left unmatched. CDR1 and CDR2 from the germline V gene are LGHNT and FRNRAP. CDR3 length: 16 residues. The DNA for the CDR3 is TGTGCTAGTGGTTTGGTGCGCCAGCGGGAGGCCGGGGAGCTGTTTTTT. Protein product: CASGLVRQREAGELFF.

The chain uses TRBV6-5 and TRBJ1-4; no definite D call. V lost 4 bases to trimming and J lost 5 bases, with 5 bases between them. The germline gives CDR1 MNHEY, CDR2 SVGAGI. The CDR3 runs 12 residues. DNA for the CDR3: TGTGCCAGCAGTTCAAAGAATGAAAAACTGTTTTTT. It is translated as CASSSKNEKLFF.

This clonotype was counted only a few times. This chain uses TRBV7-2 with TRBJ2-7; D assignment may be TRBD1 or TRBD2 (5 bases each). Per the germline V gene, CDR1 is SGHTA and CDR2 is FQGNSA. Deletions cut 1 base from V and 3 bases from J, with 16 bases between. There are 16 residues in the CDR3. CDR3 loop: CASSLGRGRDGYEQYF. The CDR3 DNA follows: TGTGCCAGCAGCTTAGGCCGTGGACGGGACGGCTACGAGCAGTACTTC.

This chain connects TRBV7-2 to TRBJ2-2; D gene unclear. In germline, CDR1 is SGHTA, CDR2 FQGNSA. The CDR3 has 15 amino acids. Trimming stripped 3 bases from V and 4 bases from J, with 12 bases between. The CDR3 spells CASSLVAGPTGELFF. CDR3 in DNA: TGTGCCAGCAGCTTGGTAGCCGGACCCACCGGGGAGCTGTTTTTT.

This clonotype came up a few times. The chain combines TRBV11-2 with TRBJ2-7, with 8 bases fitting TRBD2. Germline trimming cut 5 bases from V and 5 bases from J; bases unmatched to any gene: 8. The germline gives CDR1 SGHAT, CDR2 FQNNGV. The CDR3 is 14 amino acids. CDR3 residues: CASSLPSGRNEQYV. The CDR3 DNA reads TGTGCCAGCAGCCTTCCTAGCGGGCGGAACGAGCAGTACGTC.

This clonotype was observed many times. This rearrangement joins TRBV12-3 or TRBV12-4 to TRBJ2-1; 11 nucleotides align to TRBD2. This CDR3 is 16 amino acids long. The V gene end was trimmed by 5 bases and the J gene end by 7 bases; junction bases not matched to a gene: 10. As DNA, the CDR3 is TGTGCCAGCAGTCCATTACCCCTAGCGGGAGGTAATGAGCAGTTCTTC. Its protein is CASSPLPLAGGNEQFF.

This clonotype was counted at least ten times. The rearrangement joins TRBV29-1 to TRBJ1-1; D not certain. The germline V gene has CDR1 SQVTM and CDR2 ANQGSEA. This CDR3 region has 13 residues. With 5 bases removed from V and 0 bases from J, the gap between germline ends came to 10 bases. The CDR3 DNA reads as TGCAGCGTTAACAGTCTGATGAACACTGAAGCTTTCTTT. This encodes CSVNSLMNTEAFF.

This clonotype was seen more than once but under ten times. The chain joins TRBV9 to TRBJ2-2, with 11 bases lining up with TRBD1. CDR1 SGDLS and CDR2 YYNGEE come from the germline V gene. The length of the CDR3 is 17 residues. The J segment lost 5 bases and the V segment lost 0 bases, leaving 6 bases of the junction unmatched. The CDR3, as DNA: TGTGCCAGCAGCGTAGCTCCGGGACAGGGGGGGACCGGGGAGCTGTTTTTT. Translation: CASSVAPGQGGTGELFF.

This clonotype occurred a few times. This chain connects TRBV6-1 to TRBJ2-5, with TRBD1 identical over 7 bases. The CDR3 covers 16 residues. Trimming took 3 bases from V and 4 from J; bases not matched to a gene: 11. Germline CDR1 is MNHNS and CDR2 is SASEGT. The CDR3 DNA reads as TGTGCCAGCAGTGAGACCCGGACAGGACACGGAGAGACCCAGTACTTC. Amino acid sequence: CASSETRTGHGETQYF.

The chain is built from TRBV7-9 and TRBJ1-1; the D is unclear. With 5 bases removed from V and 1 base from J, the gap between germline ends came to 11 bases. The germline CDR1 and CDR2 sequences are SEHNR and FQNEAQ (reference sequence). The CDR3 covers 14 residues. The CDR3 coding sequence is TGTGCCAGCAGCCCCTTGATAGGGAACACTGAAGCTTTCTTT. Translation: CASSPLIGNTEAFF.

Of note for this clonotype: This likely comes from a read error, as the CDR3 has no conserved phenylalanine or tryptophan at its end. V is TRBV5-1 and J is TRBJ1-4, with 7 bases matching TRBD1. This CDR3 is 16 amino acids long. The germline V gene has CDR1 SGHRS and CDR2 YFSETQ. Losses at the gene ends were 0 bases for V and 8 bases for J; bases not matched to a gene: 10. Here the CDR3 reads CASSLEPGQRWEKLFC. CDR3 nucleotides: TGCGCCAGCAGCTTGGAGCCGGGACAGCGCTGGGAAAAACTGTTTTGT.

In its sample, this clonotype was seen a few times. J is TRBJ1-6 and V is TRBV11-2; D is unresolved. Germline assignment: CDR1 SGHAT and CDR2 FQNNGV. V shed 0 bases and J shed 10 bases, with 10 bases lying between them. This CDR3 has 14 residues. CDR3 sequence reads: CASSLDGLASPLHF. In DNA, the CDR3 is TGTGCCAGCAGCTTAGATGGCCTGGCATCACCCCTCCACTTT.

This clonotype was picked up many times. This sequence joins TRBV12-3 or TRBV12-4 and TRBJ2-7; no firm D call. With 6 bases removed from V and 7 bases from J, the gap between germline ends came to 22 bases. The CDR3 has 15 residues. CDR3 nucleotides: TGTGCCAGCAGCCCCGTTTCGTTCCGGTCCGGGGAGCAGTACTTC. Protein sequence: CASSPVSFRSGEQYF.

This clonotype was recorded a few times. The V call is TRBV25-1, the J call TRBJ2-5; D gene uncertain. In germline, CDR1 is MGHDK, CDR2 SYGVNS. V lost 1 base and J 5 bases, leaving 14 bases between the germline ends. The CDR3 has 15 residues. The CDR3 loop reads CASSESYTLRETQYF. CDR3 nucleotide sequence: TGTGCCAGCAGTGAATCATATACATTGAGGGAGACCCAGTACTTC.

This clonotype has at least ten counts. This chain uses TRBV12-3 or TRBV12-4 with TRBJ2-2; TRBD2 is a possible D gene (6 bases). The CDR3 runs 16 residues. With 6 bases removed from V and 0 bases from J, the gap between germline ends came to 14 bases. CDR3 nucleotides: TGTGCCAGCAGCGTAGGTGGGAGGCCGAACACCGGGGAGCTGTTTTTT. It codes for CASSVGGRPNTGELFF.

The chain carries TRBV27 and TRBJ1-5; possible D gene TRBD1, 6 bases. The V gene lost 4 bases and the J gene lost 6 bases, with 13 bases spanning the gap. Per germline, CDR1 MNHEY and CDR2 SMNVEV (reference sequence). The CDR3 is made up of 14 amino acids. Here the CDR3 DNA reads TGTGCCAGCAGTTGGGCAGGGGCGGGTCAGCCCCAGCATTTT. Amino acid sequence: CASSWAGAGQPQHF.

The table lists this clonotype with many counts. J is TRBJ2-7 and V is TRBV11-2; 8 bases are a match to TRBD1. Trimming took 5 bases from V and 6 from J; bases not matched to a gene: 6. The CDR3 has 13 residues. Germline-derived CDR1 and CDR2 are SGHAT and FQNNGV. DNA for the CDR3: TGTGCCAGCAGCGATACAGGGGGTTCCGAGCAGTACTTC. Translating gives CASSDTGGSEQYF.

This clonotype was observed many times. CDR3 protein: CASSSGTGRGYTF. The CDR3 DNA follows: TGTGCCAGCAGTTCTGGGACAGGGCGTGGCTACACCTTC. This rearrangement joins TRBV12-3 or TRBV12-4 to TRBJ1-2; TRBD1 agrees at 9 bases. Unmatched junction bases numbered 4, after V lost 4 bases and J lost 7 bases. This CDR3 has 13 amino acids.

The chain has TRBV5-1 and TRBJ2-5; 12 positions agree with TRBD1. The trim removed 4 bases at V and 5 bases at J, leaving 9 bases unmatched. Looked up from germline, CDR1 is SGHRS and CDR2 is YFSETQ. This CDR3 spans 16 amino acids. This CDR3 is CASSSGTGGVGETQYF. The CDR3 DNA follows: TGCGCCAGCAGCAGCGGGACAGGGGGCGTCGGGGAGACCCAGTACTTC.

This clonotype has just a few counts. The CDR3 DNA is TGTGCCAGCAGTCAGAAGGTCGAGCAGTACTTC. The encoded protein is CASSQKVEQYF. This chain connects TRBV7-9 to TRBJ2-7; D is uncertain. CDR3 length: 11 residues. Germline V lookup: CDR1 SEHNR, CDR2 FQNEAQ (reference sequence). V was pared by 6 bases and J by 6 bases, with 9 bases between.

V and J are TRBV6-5 and TRBJ1-2, with D uncertain. CDR3 length: 14 amino acids. The V gene lost 0 bases and the J gene lost 2 bases, with 7 bases spanning the gap. CDR1 MNHEY and CDR2 SVGAGI come from the germline V gene. CDR3: CASSYSWANYGYTF. The CDR3 DNA sequence: TGTGCCAGCAGTTACTCCTGGGCAAACTATGGCTACACCTTC.

V usage is TRBV28 and J usage is TRBJ1-2; D is unresolved. The CDR3 is 18 residues long. Germline lookup yields CDR1 MDHEN and CDR2 SYDVKM. Trimming removed 5 bases from V and 6 bases from J, with 28 bases in between. The CDR3 region is CASSPYRPTQLHGDGYTF. The CDR3 coding sequence is TGTGCCAGCAGTCCCTACCGACCTACCCAGCTACATGGGGATGGCTACACCTTC.

The table lists this clonotype with a few counts. V gene TRBV29-1 combines with J gene TRBJ2-5; weak D call: TRBD2 (6 bases). This CDR3 is 17 amino acids long. The V and J ends lost 4 bases and 5 bases respectively, with 26 bases between them. Germline CDR1 SQVTM, CDR2 ANQGSEA. CDR3 in DNA: TGCAGCGTTGTGGGCACCCCGGCGGGGACTCTTTGGGAGACCCAGTACTTC. This sequence encodes CSVVGTPAGTLWETQYF.

This clonotype was detected only a few times. J is TRBJ2-1 and V is TRBV2; weak D call: TRBD1 (6 bases). CDR3 length: 17 residues. The germline gives CDR1 SNHLY, CDR2 FYNNEI. Trimming left V 3 bases short and J 2 bases short, with 17 bases between. The CDR3 coding sequence is TGTGCCAGCAGTGATATATTAGGGGGACACCCCTACAATGAGCAGTTCTTC. Its protein is CASSDILGGHPYNEQFF.

This clonotype has a count of ten or more. The gene calls are TRBV9 and TRBJ1-3; possibly TRBD1 for D (6 bases). Trimming shortened V by 2 bases and J by 0 bases, and 9 bases separated the two germline ends. Germline V gene lookup returns CDR1 SGDLS and CDR2 YYNGEE. The CDR3 covers 15 residues. The CDR3: CASSVTGTSGNTIYF. The CDR3, as DNA: TGTGCCAGCAGCGTTACAGGGACCTCTGGAAACACCATATATTTT.

Ten or more counts support this clonotype. The rearrangement links TRBV4-2 to TRBJ2-4; 12 bases match TRBD2. Germline CDR1 is LGHNA and CDR2 is YNFKEQ. Trimming cost V 0 bases and J 3 bases; bases outside gene matches: 9. This CDR3 region has 19 residues. The CDR3 DNA sequence: TGTGCCAGCAGCCAAGACCCGACTAGCGGGAGCTGGGTCAAAAACATTCAGTACTTC. Translation gives CASSQDPTSGSWVKNIQYF.

The rearrangement joins TRBV7-3 to TRBJ2-1, with a possible D match to TRBD2 (5 bases). V was cut by 1 base and J by 8 bases, with 15 bases left in between. This CDR3 region has 15 residues. Per germline, CDR1 SGHTA and CDR2 FQGTGA. The CDR3, as DNA: TGTGCCAGCAGCTTAAGCCTCACGGGATCGGATGAGCAGTTCTTC. Protein: CASSLSLTGSDEQFF.

As regards this clonotype: This CDR3 fails to terminate in the conserved phenylalanine or tryptophan, so it likely reflects a read error. CDR3: CASSLSGSNQPQHS. The CDR3 DNA is TGTGCCAGCAGTTTAAGCGGCAGCAATCAGCCCCAGCATTCT. This chain connects TRBV27 to TRBJ1-5; D not resolved. V shed 2 bases and J shed 1 base, with 6 bases lying between them. The CDR3 loop spans 14 amino acids. Germline V CDR1 and CDR2: MNHEY, SMNVEV (reference sequence).